One sample yielded the 10 T cell receptor beta chains listed below, sequenced in a study of blood T cells in healthy people across ages (dated by TCRdb to 2014 to 2015). Libraries were made using 5' RACE. A second PCR of about 6 to 12 cycles was run with a J-beta primer mix and a sample-barcoded 5' primer. TCRdb handled the public reads itself, with Q25 trimming in fastp and clone calling in MiXCR, and kept productive beta chains. Rows matching on CDR3 protein sequence are summarized as one entry with the most common DNA and genes. The sample table records roughly 1.9 million distinct CDR3 sequences; around 40% of these occur just once. Of the sample, more than 20% is held by the ten largest clones. The sequenced sample was blood. The receptors originated from a human donor in good health.

The rearrangement links TRBV10-3 to TRBJ2-3; D possibly corresponds to TRBD1 (6 bases). This CDR3 has 16 residues. Trimming cost V 5 bases and J 4 bases, with 19 bases left between them. The V gene's germline CDR1 is ENHRY and CDR2 SYGVKD. The CDR3: CAISIAQGVGSDTQYF. CDR3 sequence (DNA): TGTGCCATCAGTATAGCACAGGGTGTTGGCTCAGATACGCAGTATTTT.

This clonotype appeared a few times. Compared with germline, one end of the junction differs, possibly owing to a read error. The gene calls are TRBV7-2 and TRBJ2-3; D not certain. The CDR3 is made up of 13 amino acids. CDR1 and CDR2 from the germline V gene are SGHTA and FQGNSA. CDR3 bases: TGCGCCAGCAGCTTGGAACGTGAGGATACGCAGTATTTT. It encodes CASSLEREDTQYF.

The sample holds a few counts of this clonotype. V usage is TRBV7-2 and J usage is TRBJ2-1; D possibly corresponds to TRBD1 (6 bases). Germline lookup yields CDR1 SGHTA and CDR2 FQGNSA. The CDR3 runs to 12 residues. Trimming took off 5 bases at V and 11 bases at J, with 13 bases between the two ends. The CDR3 is CASSPDSRQQFF. DNA for the CDR3: TGTGCCAGCAGCCCGGACAGCCGGCAGCAGTTCTTC.

This clonotype was detected a few times. V usage is TRBV5-1 and J usage is TRBJ2-3, with TRBD1 matching 11 bases. The CDR3 loop spans 15 amino acids. V was clipped by 2 bases and J by 5 bases; unmatched bases: 4. The germline V gene encodes CDR1 SGHRS and CDR2 YFSETQ. The CDR3 spells CASSFIGTGGDTQYF. CDR3 DNA sequence: TGCGCCAGCAGCTTCATCGGGACAGGGGGAGATACGCAGTATTTT.

The CDR3 sequence is CASSQDAERGNSGNTIYF. CDR3 sequence (DNA): TGCGCCAGCAGCCAAGATGCTGAAAGGGGCAACTCTGGAAACACCATATATTTT. The gene calls are TRBV4-3 and TRBJ1-3, with D possibly matching TRBD1 (5 bases). The germline CDR1 and CDR2 sequences are LGHNA and YSLEER. This CDR3 has 18 amino acids. V gave up 0 bases and J gave up 0 bases, with 15 bases separating them.

CDR3: CSVGTTGRGTEAFF. CDR3 nucleotide sequence: TGCAGCGTTGGTACGACAGGGAGGGGAACTGAAGCTTTCTTT. This rearrangement joins TRBV29-1 to TRBJ1-1, with 7 nucleotides matching TRBD1. The CDR3 runs 14 residues. V gave up 4 bases and J gave up 5 bases; unmatched junction bases: 10. Germline V gene data show CDR1 as SQVTM and CDR2 as ANQGSEA.

CDR3 residues: CASSLEGTGKFF. The CDR3 nucleotides are TGCGCCAGCAGCTTGGAAGGGACAGGGAAGTTCTTC. This chain uses TRBV5-1 with TRBJ2-1, with 9 nucleotides matching TRBD1. The J segment lost 14 bases and the V segment lost 0 bases, leaving 3 bases of the junction unmatched. Per the germline V gene, CDR1 is SGHRS and CDR2 is YFSETQ. CDR3 size: 12 residues. Using reference TRBV5-1 and TRBJ2-1 for the parts outside the CDR3, the full variable domain is KAGVTQTPRYLIKTRGQQVTLSCSPISGHRSVSWYQQTPGQGLQFLFEYFSETQRNKGNFPGRFSGRQFSNSRSEMNVSTLELGDSALYLCASSLEGTGKFFGPGTRLTVL.

This clonotype has a single count. V is TRBV14 and J is TRBJ1-1; D perhaps matches TRBD1 (6 bases). This CDR3 region has 17 residues. With 4 bases removed from V and 0 bases from J, the gap between germline ends came to 18 bases. Germline lookup yields CDR1 SGHDN and CDR2 FVKESK. The CDR3 spells CASSLYRRGAMNTEAFF. CDR3 sequence (DNA): TGTGCCAGCAGCCTATATCGGAGGGGGGCGATGAACACTGAAGCTTTCTTT.

This clonotype was seen at least ten times. V and J are TRBV12-3 or TRBV12-4 and TRBJ2-3; TRBD2 might be the D (6 bases). V gave up 2 bases and J gave up 3 bases, with 12 bases separating them. The CDR3 extends over 15 amino acids. The CDR3 DNA is TGTGCCAGCAGTTTATCTGGCGGGGAGACAGATACGCAGTATTTT. It specifies CASSLSGGETDTQYF.

The chain has TRBV12-5 and TRBJ1-2; D unclear. V lost 0 bases, J lost 3 bases, and 23 bases lay in between. This CDR3 spans 19 amino acids. Germline V gene data show CDR1 as LGHNT and CDR2 as FRNRAP. CDR3 amino acids: CASGLVLFPALEKDYGYTF. The CDR3 nucleotides read TGTGCTAGTGGTTTGGTATTGTTTCCGGCCCTAGAAAAGGACTATGGCTACACCTTC.